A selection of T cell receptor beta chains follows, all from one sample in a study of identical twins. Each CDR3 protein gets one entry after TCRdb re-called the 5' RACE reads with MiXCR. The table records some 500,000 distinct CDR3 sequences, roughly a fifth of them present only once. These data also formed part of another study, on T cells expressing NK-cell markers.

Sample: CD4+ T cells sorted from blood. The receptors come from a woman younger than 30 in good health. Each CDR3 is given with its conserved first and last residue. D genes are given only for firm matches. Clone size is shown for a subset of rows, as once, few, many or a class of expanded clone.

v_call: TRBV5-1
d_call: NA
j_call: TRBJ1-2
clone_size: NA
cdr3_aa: CASSLDGGFYGYTF
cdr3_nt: TGCGCCAGCAGCTTGGACGGCGGATTCTATGGCTACACCTTC

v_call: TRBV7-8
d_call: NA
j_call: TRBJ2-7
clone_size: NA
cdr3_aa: CASSLVISNEQYF
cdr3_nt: TGTGCCAGCAGCTTAGTAATAAGCAACGAGCAGTACTTC

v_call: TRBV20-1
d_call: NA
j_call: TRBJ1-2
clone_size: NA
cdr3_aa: CSASNRRDSGYTF
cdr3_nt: TGCAGTGCTAGTAATCGCAGGGATTCGGGCTACACCTTC

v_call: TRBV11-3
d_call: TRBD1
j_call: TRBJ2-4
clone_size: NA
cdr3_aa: CASSLYFVGTDNIQYF
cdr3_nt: TGTGCCAGCAGCTTATATTTTGTGGGGACAGATAACATTCAGTACTTC

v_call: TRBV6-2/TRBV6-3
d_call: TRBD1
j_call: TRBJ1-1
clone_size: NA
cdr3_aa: CASSYSLLTGRDTEAFF
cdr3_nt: TGTGCCAGCAGTTACTCCCTCCTGACAGGGCGTGACACTGAAGCTTTCTTT

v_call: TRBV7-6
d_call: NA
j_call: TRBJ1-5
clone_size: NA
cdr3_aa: CASSFTGASNQPQHF
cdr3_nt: TGTGCCAGCAGCTTTACAGGAGCTAGCAATCAGCCCCAGCATTTT

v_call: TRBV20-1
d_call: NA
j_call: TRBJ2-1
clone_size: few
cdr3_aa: CSAVSITRGQFF
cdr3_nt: TGCAGTGCCGTATCTATTACACGCGGGCAGTTCTTC

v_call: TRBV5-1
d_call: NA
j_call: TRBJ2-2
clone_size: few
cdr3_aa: CASSYRTALNTGELFF
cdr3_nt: TGCGCCAGCAGCTATCGGACAGCTCTTAACACCGGGGAGCTGTTTTTT

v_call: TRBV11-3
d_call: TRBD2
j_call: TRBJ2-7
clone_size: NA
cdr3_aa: CASSLVGTSHGEQYF
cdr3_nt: TGTGCCAGCAGCTTAGTGGGGACTAGTCATGGAGAGCAGTACTTC

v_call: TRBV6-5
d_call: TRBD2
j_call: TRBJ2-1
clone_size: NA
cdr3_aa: CASSYGGGASYEQFF
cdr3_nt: TGTGCCAGCAGTTACGGCGGGGGGGCTAGCTATGAGCAGTTCTTC

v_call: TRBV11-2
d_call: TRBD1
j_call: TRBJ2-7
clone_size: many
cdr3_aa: CASSHRQGARYEQYF
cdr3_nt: TGTGCCAGCAGCCACAGACAGGGGGCTCGGTACGAGCAGTACTTC

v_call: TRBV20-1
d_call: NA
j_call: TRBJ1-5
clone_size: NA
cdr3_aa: CSARDRVKGNQPQHF
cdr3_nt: TGCAGTGCTAGAGATAGGGTTAAAGGCAATCAGCCCCAGCATTTT

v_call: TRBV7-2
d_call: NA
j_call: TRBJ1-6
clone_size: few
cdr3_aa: CASSLEGGGSPLHF
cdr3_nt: TGTGCCAGCAGCTTAGAAGGGGGAGGTTCACCCCTCCACTTT

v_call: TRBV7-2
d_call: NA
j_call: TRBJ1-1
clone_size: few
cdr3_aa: CASSLLAVEAFF
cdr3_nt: TGTGCCAGCAGCTTATTGGCGGTTGAAGCTTTCTTT

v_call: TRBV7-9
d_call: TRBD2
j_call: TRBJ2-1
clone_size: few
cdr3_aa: CASSRAGTSGSYNEQFF
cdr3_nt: TGTGCCAGCAGCCGAGCCGGGACTAGCGGTTCCTACAATGAGCAGTTCTTC

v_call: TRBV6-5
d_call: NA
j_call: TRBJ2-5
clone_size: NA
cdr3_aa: CASSFNGRIETQYF
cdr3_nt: TGTGCCAGCAGTTTCAACGGACGGATAGAGACCCAGTACTTC

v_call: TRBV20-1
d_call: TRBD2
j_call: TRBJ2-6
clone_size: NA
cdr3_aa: CSAPGLAGSGANVLTF
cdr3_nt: TGCAGTGCCCCGGGACTAGCGGGATCCGGGGCCAACGTCCTGACTTTC

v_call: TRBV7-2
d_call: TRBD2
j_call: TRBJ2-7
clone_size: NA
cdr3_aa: CASSSGLADSYEQYF
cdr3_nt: TGTGCCAGCAGCTCGGGACTAGCGGATTCCTACGAGCAGTACTTC

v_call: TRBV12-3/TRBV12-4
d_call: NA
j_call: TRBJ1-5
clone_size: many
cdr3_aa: CASSPDGSNQPQHF
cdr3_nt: TGTGCCAGCAGTCCAGACGGGAGCAATCAGCCCCAGCATTTT

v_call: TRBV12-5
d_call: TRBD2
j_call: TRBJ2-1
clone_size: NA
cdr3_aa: CASGSSGGINEQFF
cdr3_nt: TGTGCTAGTGGTTCATCCGGGGGGATCAATGAGCAGTTCTTC

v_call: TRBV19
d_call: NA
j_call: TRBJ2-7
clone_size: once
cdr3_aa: CASSPRLEGEQYF
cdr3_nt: TGTGCCAGTAGTCCCCGGCTGGAGGGAGAGCAGTACTTC

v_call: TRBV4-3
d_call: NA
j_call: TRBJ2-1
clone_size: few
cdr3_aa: CASSREVSSANEQFF
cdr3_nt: TGCGCCAGCAGCCGGGAGGTCTCCAGCGCCAATGAGCAGTTCTTC

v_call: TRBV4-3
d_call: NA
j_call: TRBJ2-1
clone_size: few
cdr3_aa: CASSQDPQQYNEQFF
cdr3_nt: TGCGCCAGCAGCCAAGATCCCCAGCAGTACAATGAGCAGTTCTTC

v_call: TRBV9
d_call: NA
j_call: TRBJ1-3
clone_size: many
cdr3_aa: CASSVSRRGTGNTIYF
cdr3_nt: TGTGCCAGCAGCGTTAGCCGTCGAGGGACTGGAAACACCATATATTTT

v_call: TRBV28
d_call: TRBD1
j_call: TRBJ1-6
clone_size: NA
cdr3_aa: CASRTGTGSASPLHF
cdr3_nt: TGTGCCAGCAGAACCGGGACAGGGAGCGCGTCACCCCTCCACTTT